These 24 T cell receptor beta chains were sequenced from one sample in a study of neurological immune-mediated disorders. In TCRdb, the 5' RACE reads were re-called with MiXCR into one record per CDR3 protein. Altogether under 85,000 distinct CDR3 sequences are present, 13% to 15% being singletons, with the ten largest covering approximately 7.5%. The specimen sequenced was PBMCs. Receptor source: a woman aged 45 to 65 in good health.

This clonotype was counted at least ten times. CDR3 sequence: CASTRRGDWGEKLFF. As DNA, the CDR3 is TGTGCCAGCACTCGACGAGGGGATTGGGGTGAAAAACTGTTTTTT. The rearrangement links TRBV11-2 to TRBJ1-4, with D possibly matching TRBD1 (5 bases). CDR1 and CDR2 (germline): SGHAT, FQNNGV. There are 15 residues in the CDR3. The V end lost 7 bases, the J end lost 7 bases, and 19 bases lay between the germline ends.

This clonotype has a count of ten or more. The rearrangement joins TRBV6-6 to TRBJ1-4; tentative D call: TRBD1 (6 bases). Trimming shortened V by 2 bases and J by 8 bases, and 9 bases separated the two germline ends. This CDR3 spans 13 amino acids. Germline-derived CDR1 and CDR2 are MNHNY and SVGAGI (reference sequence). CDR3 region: CASSYTGREKLFF. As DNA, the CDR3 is TGTGCCAGCAGTTACACAGGGCGGGAAAAACTGTTTTTT.

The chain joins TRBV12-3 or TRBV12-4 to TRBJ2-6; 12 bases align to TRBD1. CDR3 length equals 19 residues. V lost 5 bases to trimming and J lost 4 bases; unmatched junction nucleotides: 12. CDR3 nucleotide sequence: TGTGCCAGCAGTCAGACGCCCGGGACAGGGGGCCCCGGGGCCAACGTCCTGACTTTC. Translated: CASSQTPGTGGPGANVLTF.

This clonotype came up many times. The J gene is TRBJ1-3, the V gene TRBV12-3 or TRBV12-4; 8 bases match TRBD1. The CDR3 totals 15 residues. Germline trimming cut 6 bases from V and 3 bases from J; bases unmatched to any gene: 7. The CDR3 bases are TGTGCCAGCAGACGGACAGGGCGAAGTGGAAACACCATATATTTT. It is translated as CASRRTGRSGNTIYF.

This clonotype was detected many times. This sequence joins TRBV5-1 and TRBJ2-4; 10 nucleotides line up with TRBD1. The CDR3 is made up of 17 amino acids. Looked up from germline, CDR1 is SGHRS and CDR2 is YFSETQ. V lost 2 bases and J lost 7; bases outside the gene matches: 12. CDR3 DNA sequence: TGCGCCAGCAGCTTAGGACAGGGGGGCGAGGTTCTTAACATTCAGTACTTC. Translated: CASSLGQGGEVLNIQYF.

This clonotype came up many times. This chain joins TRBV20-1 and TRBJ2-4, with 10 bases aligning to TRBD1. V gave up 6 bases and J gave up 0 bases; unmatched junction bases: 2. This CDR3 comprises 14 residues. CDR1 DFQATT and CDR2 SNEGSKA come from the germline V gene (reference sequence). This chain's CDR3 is CSAGQGIAKNIQYF. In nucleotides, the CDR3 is TGCAGTGCGGGACAGGGGATAGCCAAAAACATTCAGTACTTC.

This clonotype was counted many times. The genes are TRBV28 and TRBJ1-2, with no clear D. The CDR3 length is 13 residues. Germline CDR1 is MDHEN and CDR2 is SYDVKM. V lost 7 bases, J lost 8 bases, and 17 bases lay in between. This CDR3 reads CASTKDARKGYTF. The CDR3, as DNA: TGTGCCAGCACCAAGGACGCACGGAAGGGCTACACCTTC.

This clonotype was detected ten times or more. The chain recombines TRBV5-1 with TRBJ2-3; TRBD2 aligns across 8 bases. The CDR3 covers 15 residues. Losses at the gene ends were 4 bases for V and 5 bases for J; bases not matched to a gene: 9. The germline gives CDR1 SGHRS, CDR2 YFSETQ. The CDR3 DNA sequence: TGCGCCAGCAGCACGGCCGGGACTAGGGGAGATACGCAGTATTTT. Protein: CASSTAGTRGDTQYF. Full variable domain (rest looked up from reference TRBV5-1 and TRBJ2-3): KAGVTQTPRYLIKTRGQQVTLSCSPISGHRSVSWYQQTPGQGLQFLFEYFSETQRNKGNFPGRFSGRQFSNSRSEMNVSTLELGDSALYLCASSTAGTRGDTQYFGPGTRLTVL.

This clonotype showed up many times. CDR3 nucleotides: TGCGCCAGCAGCTCCTTACAGGGGGCCCACGAGCAGTACTTC. Translating gives CASSSLQGAHEQYF. The chain carries TRBV5-1 and TRBJ2-7; 9 bases agree with TRBD1. Germline CDR1 SGHRS, CDR2 YFSETQ. This CDR3 comprises 14 residues. V lost 3 bases, J lost 5 bases, and 6 bases stayed unmatched.

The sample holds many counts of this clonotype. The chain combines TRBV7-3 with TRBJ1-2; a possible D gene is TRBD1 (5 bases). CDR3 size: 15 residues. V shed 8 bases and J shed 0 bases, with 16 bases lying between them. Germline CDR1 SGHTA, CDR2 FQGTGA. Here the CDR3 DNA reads TGTGCCAGCGGTCGCCGGGGCGGTGCTAACTATGGCTACACCTTC. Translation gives CASGRRGGANYGYTF.

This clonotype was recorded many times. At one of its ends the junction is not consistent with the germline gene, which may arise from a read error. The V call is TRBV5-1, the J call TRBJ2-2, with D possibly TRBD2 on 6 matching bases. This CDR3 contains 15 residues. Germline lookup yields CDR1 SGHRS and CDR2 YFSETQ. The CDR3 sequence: CTSSSGTANTGELFF. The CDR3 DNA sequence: TGCACCAGCAGCTCCGGGACTGCTAACACCGGGGAGCTGTTTTTT.

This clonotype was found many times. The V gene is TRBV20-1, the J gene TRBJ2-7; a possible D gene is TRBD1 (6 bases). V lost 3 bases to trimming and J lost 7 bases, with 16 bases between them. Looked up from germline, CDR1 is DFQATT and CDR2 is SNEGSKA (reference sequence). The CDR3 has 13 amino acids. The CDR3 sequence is CSARVGALSEQYF. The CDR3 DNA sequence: TGCAGTGCTAGGGTGGGGGCCCTAAGTGAGCAGTACTTC.

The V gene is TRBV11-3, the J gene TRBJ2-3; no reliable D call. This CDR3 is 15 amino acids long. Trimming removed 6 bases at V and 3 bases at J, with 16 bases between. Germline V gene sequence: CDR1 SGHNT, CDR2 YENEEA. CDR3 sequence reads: CASSSQSSTTDTQYF. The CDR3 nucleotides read TGTGCCAGCAGTTCCCAATCCTCCACGACAGATACGCAGTATTTT.

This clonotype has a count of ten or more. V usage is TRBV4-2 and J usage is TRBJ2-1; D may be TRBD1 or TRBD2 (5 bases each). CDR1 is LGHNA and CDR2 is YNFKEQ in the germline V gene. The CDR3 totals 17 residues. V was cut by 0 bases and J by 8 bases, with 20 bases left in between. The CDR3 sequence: CASSQEGQAVHVDEQFF. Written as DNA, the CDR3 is TGTGCCAGCAGCCAAGAAGGACAAGCGGTTCATGTGGATGAGCAGTTCTTC.

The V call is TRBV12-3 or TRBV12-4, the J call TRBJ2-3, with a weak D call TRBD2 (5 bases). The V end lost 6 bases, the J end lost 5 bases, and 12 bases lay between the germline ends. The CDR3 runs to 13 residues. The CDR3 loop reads CASSLLTRDTQYF. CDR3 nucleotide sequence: TGTGCCAGCAGCCTCCTTACTAGAGATACGCAGTATTTT.

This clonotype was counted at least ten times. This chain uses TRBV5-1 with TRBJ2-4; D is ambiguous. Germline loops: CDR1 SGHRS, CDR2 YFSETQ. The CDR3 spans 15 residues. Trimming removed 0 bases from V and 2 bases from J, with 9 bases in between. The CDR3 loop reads CASSLEQGSKNIQYF. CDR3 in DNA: TGCGCCAGCAGCTTGGAACAAGGGTCCAAAAACATTCAGTACTTC.

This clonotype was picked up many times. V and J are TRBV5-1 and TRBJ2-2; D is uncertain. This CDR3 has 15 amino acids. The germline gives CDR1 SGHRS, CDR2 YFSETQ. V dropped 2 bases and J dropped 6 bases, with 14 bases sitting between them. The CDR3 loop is CASSFTELGSGELFF. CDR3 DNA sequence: TGCGCCAGCAGCTTTACGGAGCTTGGGTCCGGGGAGCTGTTTTTT.

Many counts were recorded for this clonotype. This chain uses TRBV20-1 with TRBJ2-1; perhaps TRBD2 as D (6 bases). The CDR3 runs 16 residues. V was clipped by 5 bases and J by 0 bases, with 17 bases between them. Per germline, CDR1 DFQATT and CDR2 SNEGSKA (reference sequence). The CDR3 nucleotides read TGCAGTGCTCGGGGACTTTCCTCAAGCTCCTACAATGAGCAGTTCTTC. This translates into CSARGLSSSSYNEQFF.

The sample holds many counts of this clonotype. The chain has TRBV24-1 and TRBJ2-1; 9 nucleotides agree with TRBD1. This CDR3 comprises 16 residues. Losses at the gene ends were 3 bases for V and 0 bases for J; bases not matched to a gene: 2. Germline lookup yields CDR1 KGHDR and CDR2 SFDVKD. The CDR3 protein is CATSDMTGGSYNEQFF. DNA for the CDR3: TGTGCCACCAGTGATATGACAGGGGGCTCCTACAATGAGCAGTTCTTC.

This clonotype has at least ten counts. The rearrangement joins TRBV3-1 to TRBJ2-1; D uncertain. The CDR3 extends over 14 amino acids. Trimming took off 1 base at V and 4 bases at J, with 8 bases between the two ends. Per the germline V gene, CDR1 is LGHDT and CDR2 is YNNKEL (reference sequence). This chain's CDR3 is CASSQGHAYNEQFF. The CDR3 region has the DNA TGTGCCAGCAGCCAAGGTCACGCTTACAATGAGCAGTTCTTC.

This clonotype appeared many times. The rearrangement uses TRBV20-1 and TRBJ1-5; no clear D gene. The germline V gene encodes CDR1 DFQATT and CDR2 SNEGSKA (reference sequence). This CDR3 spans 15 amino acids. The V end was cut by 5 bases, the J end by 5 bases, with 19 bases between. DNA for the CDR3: TGCAGTGCTGAAGCGTCCCCCAACGCTTATCAGCCCCAGCATTTT. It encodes CSAEASPNAYQPQHF.

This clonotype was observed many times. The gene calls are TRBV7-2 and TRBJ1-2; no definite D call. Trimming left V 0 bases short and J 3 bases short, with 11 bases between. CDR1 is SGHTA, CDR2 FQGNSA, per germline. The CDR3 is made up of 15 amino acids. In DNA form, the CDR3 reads TGTGCCAGCAGCTTAGCGAAGAAGGATTACTATGGCTACACCTTC. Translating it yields CASSLAKKDYYGYTF.

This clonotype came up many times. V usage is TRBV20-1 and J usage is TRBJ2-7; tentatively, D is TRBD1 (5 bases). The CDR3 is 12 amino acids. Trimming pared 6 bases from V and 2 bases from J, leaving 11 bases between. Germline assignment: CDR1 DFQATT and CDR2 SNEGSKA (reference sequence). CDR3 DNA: TGCAGTGCCATCGAACAGGCCTACGAGCAGTACTTC. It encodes CSAIEQAYEQYF.

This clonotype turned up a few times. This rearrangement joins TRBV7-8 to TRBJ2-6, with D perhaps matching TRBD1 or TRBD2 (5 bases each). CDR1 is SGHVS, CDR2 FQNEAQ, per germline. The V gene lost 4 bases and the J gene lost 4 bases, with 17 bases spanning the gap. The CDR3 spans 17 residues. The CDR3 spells CASSSDSPSGGANVLTF. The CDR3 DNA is TGTGCCAGCAGCTCCGACAGCCCGTCGGGAGGGGCCAACGTCCTGACTTTC. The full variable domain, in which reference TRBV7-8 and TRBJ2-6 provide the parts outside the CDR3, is GAGVSQSPRYKVAKRGQDVALRCDPISGHVSLFWYQQALGQGPEFLTYFQNEAQLDKSGLPSDRFFAERPEGSVSTLKIQRTQQEDSAVYLCASSSDSPSGGANVLTFGAGSRLTVL.